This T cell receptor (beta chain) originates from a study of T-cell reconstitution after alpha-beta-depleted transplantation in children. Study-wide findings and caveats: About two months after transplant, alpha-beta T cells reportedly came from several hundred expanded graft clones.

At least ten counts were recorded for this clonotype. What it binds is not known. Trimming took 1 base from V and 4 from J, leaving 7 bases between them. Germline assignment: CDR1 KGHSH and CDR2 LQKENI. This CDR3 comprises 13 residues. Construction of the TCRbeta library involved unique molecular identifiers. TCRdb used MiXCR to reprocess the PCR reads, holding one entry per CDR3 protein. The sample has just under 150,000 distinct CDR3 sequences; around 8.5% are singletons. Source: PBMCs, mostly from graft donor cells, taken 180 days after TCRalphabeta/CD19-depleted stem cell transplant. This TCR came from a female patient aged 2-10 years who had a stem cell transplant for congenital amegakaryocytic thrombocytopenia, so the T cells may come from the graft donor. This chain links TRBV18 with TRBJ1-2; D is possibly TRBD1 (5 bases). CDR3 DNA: TGTGCCAGCTCACCACAAGGGGTCTATGGCTACACCTTC. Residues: CASSPQGVYGYTF.